This passage covers 32 T cell receptor beta chains from one sample sequenced in a study of blood T cells in healthy people across ages. The second PCR ran roughly 6 to 11 cycles with a sample-barcoded 5' primer and J-beta primers. From the 5' RACE reads, TCRdb called clonotypes with MiXCR, one entry per CDR3 protein. Seen here are hundreds of thousands of distinct CDR3 sequences, roughly 44% observed once, and the top ten hold roughly 19%. Sample: blood. The receptors shown here come from a man between 60 and 75 years old in good health.

This clonotype came up a few times. The rearrangement joins TRBV2 to TRBJ2-4, with D tentatively TRBD2 (5 bases). Germline V gives CDR1 SNHLY, CDR2 FYNNEI. Trimming removed 1 base from V and 1 base from J, with 14 bases in between. This CDR3 has 17 amino acids. The CDR3 sequence: CASSEGWLWEAKNIQYF. CDR3 DNA: TGTGCCAGCAGTGAAGGGTGGCTCTGGGAGGCCAAAAACATTCAGTACTTC.

In its sample, this clonotype was seen a few times. This CDR3 is CASSPRGISSYEQYF. CDR3 in DNA: TGTGCCAGCAGCCCACGAGGTATAAGCTCCTACGAGCAGTACTTC. The chain combines TRBV21-1 with TRBJ2-7. TRBV21-1 is flagged as a pseudogene. The CDR3 is made up of 15 amino acids.

This clonotype occurred a few times. The chain employs TRBV5-8 and TRBJ1-2; D remains ambiguous. V was shortened by 0 bases and J by 7 bases, with 13 bases between the two germline ends. The CDR3 runs 14 residues. Per the germline V gene, CDR1 is SGHTS and CDR2 is YDEGEE. CDR3 sequence reads: CASSLGHWVGGYTF. In nucleotides, the CDR3 is TGTGCCAGCAGCTTGGGCCACTGGGTGGGTGGCTACACCTTC.

This clonotype has a count of ten or more. V gene TRBV7-2 combines with J gene TRBJ2-5; 10 bases line up with TRBD2. CDR1 is SGHTA and CDR2 is FQGNSA in the germline V gene. Trimming at V came to 2 bases and at J to 5 bases, leaving 2 bases not matched to a gene. The CDR3 sequence is 14 residues long. CDR3 DNA sequence: TGTGCCAGCAGCTTAAGCGGGGGGGTGGAGACCCAGTACTTC. This sequence encodes CASSLSGGVETQYF. Full variable domain (remainder filled in from reference TRBV7-2 and TRBJ2-5): GAGVSQSPSNKVTEKGKDVELRCDPISGHTALYWYRQSLGQGLEFLIYFQGNSAPDKSGLPSDRFSAERTGGSVSTLTIQRTQQEDSAVYLCASSLSGGVETQYFGPGTRLLVL.

This rearrangement joins TRBV5-1 to TRBJ2-2, with D maybe TRBD1 (6 bases). Trimming stripped 7 bases from V and 4 bases from J, with 14 bases between. This CDR3 has 14 amino acids. Looked up from germline, CDR1 is SGHRS and CDR2 is YFSETQ. Here the CDR3 reads CASGPDRFTGELFF. CDR3 in DNA: TGCGCCAGCGGGCCGGACAGATTCACCGGGGAGCTGTTTTTT.

This clonotype was counted only a few times. This sequence joins TRBV27 and TRBJ2-1, with 11 bases fitting TRBD2. Germline assignment: CDR1 MNHEY and CDR2 SMNVEV (reference sequence). The CDR3 runs to 20 residues. With 2 bases clipped from V and 10 bases from J, the junction kept 22 bases outside the gene matches. CDR3 sequence reads: CASSLQPPPPILAGEGEQFF. DNA for the CDR3: TGTGCCAGCAGTTTACAACCCCCTCCCCCGATACTAGCGGGGGAGGGGGAGCAGTTCTTC.

The chain recombines TRBV11-2 with TRBJ2-5, with 7 bases fitting TRBD1. The CDR3 runs to 14 residues. With 5 bases clipped from V and 7 bases from J, the junction kept 10 bases outside the gene matches. CDR1 is SGHAT, CDR2 FQNNGV, per germline. CDR3 coding DNA: TGTGCCAGCAGCGAAGGACAGGCCTTGGGGACCCAGTACTTC. Its protein is CASSEGQALGTQYF.

This clonotype has at least ten counts. The chain couples TRBV7-2 to TRBJ2-7, with 8 bases fitting TRBD2. The CDR3 is 14 amino acids. The J segment lost 6 bases and the V segment lost 4 bases, leaving 8 bases of the junction unmatched. Germline loops: CDR1 SGHTA, CDR2 FQGNSA. CDR3 bases: TGTGCCAGCAGCTCAGCGGGGGAACAGGGCGAGCAGTACTTC. Translating it yields CASSSAGEQGEQYF.

This clonotype has more than one count but fewer than ten. This rearrangement joins TRBV3-1 to TRBJ2-1; 8 bases agree with TRBD1. The V gene's germline CDR1 is LGHDT and CDR2 YNNKEL (reference sequence). V lost 1 base, J lost 9 bases, and 5 bases stayed unmatched. CDR3 length equals 14 residues. CDR3 nucleotides: TGTGCCAGCAGCCAAGGGGACAGGCGAGGTGAGCAGTTCTTC. Translated, it gives CASSQGDRRGEQFF.

This clonotype was recorded only once. The rearrangement uses TRBV6-5 and TRBJ1-1; D is ambiguous. Germline CDR1 and CDR2: MNHEY and SVGAGI. The CDR3 runs to 17 residues. With 0 bases removed from V and 0 bases from J, the gap between germline ends came to 14 bases. Here the CDR3 reads CASSYSDPTRLNTEAFF. DNA for the CDR3: TGTGCCAGCAGTTACTCGGACCCAACCAGGCTGAACACTGAAGCTTTCTTT.

This chain joins TRBV20-1 and TRBJ2-5; 8 bases line up with TRBD2. This CDR3 comprises 16 residues. Germline values: CDR1 DFQATT, CDR2 SNEGSKA (reference sequence). V trimming: 1 base; J trimming: 2 bases; junction bases outside the gene matches: 9. CDR3 DNA sequence: TGCAGTGCTAGAGCCCGGGGTAGCGGGGAGCAAGAGACCCAGTACTTC. Amino acids: CSARARGSGEQETQYF.

This chain joins TRBV30 and TRBJ2-5; 14 positions match TRBD2. The CDR3 spans 15 residues. CDR1 is GTSNPN, CDR2 SVGIG, per germline (reference sequence). With V trimmed by 0 bases and J by 10 bases, 7 bases remained unmatched. Here the CDR3 reads CAWSVQGTSGGFQYF. The CDR3, as DNA: TGTGCCTGGAGTGTACAGGGGACTAGCGGGGGTTTCCAGTACTTC.

The chain employs TRBV11-3 and TRBJ2-3; TRBD2 agrees at 10 bases. V lost 1 base to trimming and J lost 2 bases; unmatched junction nucleotides: 3. This CDR3 region has 16 residues. From germline, CDR1 is SGHNT and CDR2 YENEEA. In DNA form, the CDR3 reads TGTGCCAGCAGCTTAGGAACTAGCGGGGTCACAGATACGCAGTATTTT. Amino acids: CASSLGTSGVTDTQYF. The entire variable domain, with the rest obtained from reference TRBV11-3 and TRBJ2-3, is as follows: EAGVVQSPRYKIIEKKQPVAFWCNPISGHNTLYWYLQNLGQGPELLIRYENEEAVDDSQLPKDRFSAERLKGVDSTLKIQPAELGDSAVYLCASSLGTSGVTDTQYFGPGTRLTVL.

The V and J genes are TRBV2 and TRBJ1-1; TRBD1 aligns across 8 bases. With 6 bases clipped from V and 2 bases from J, the junction kept 5 bases outside the gene matches. The CDR3 has 14 residues. In germline, CDR1 is SNHLY, CDR2 FYNNEI. The CDR3 DNA reads TGTGCCAGCAGGACGGGACAGGTAAACACTGAAGCTTTCTTT. Translation gives CASRTGQVNTEAFF.

Turning to this clonotype: A read error may account for a junction end that differs from germline. The chain joins TRBV6-5 to TRBJ2-3; 7 bases are a match to TRBD1. From germline, CDR1 is MNHEY and CDR2 SVGAGI. The CDR3 length is 14 residues. The CDR3 DNA is TGTGCCGGCAGAAAGACAGGGAGCACAGATACGCAGTATTTT. Its translation is CAGRKTGSTDTQYF.

The rearrangement joins TRBV27 to TRBJ2-5; TRBD2 agrees at 15 bases. The DNA end favors TRBJ2-7, so the J call may be wrong. CDR1 is MNHEY, CDR2 SMNVEV, per germline (reference sequence). The CDR3 has 19 amino acids. CDR3 bases: TGTGCCAGCAGTCTGGGGCCGGGACTAGCGGGGGGCCCCCACTACGAGCAGTACTTC. This codes for CASSLGPGLAGGPHYEQYF.

This clonotype was picked up a small number of times. A junction boundary mismatches the germline segment, possibly from a read error. The chain couples TRBV7-7 to TRBJ2-5; D may be TRBD2 (6 bases). The germline CDR1 and CDR2 sequences are SSHAT and FNYEAQ (reference sequence). The CDR3 extends over 16 amino acids. The CDR3 region is CASSLGNLARVETQYF. The CDR3 bases are TGTGCTAGCAGCTTAGGGAATCTAGCGCGGGTAGAGACCCAGTACTTC.

This rearrangement joins TRBV5-5 to TRBJ2-2, with TRBD2 as a possible D gene (7 bases). This CDR3 region has 16 residues. The V gene lost 3 bases and the J gene lost 4 bases, with 16 bases spanning the gap. Per the germline V gene, CDR1 is SGHKS and CDR2 is YYEKEE (reference sequence). As DNA, the CDR3 is TGTGCCAGCAGCTCACCCGGCGGGGGCGGCACCGGGGAGCTGTTTTTT. Residues: CASSSPGGGGTGELFF.

V and J are TRBV7-9 and TRBJ1-5; 11 nucleotides match TRBD1. Germline V CDR1 and CDR2: SEHNR, FQNEAQ (reference sequence). The CDR3 has 15 amino acids. V was clipped by 5 bases and J by 9 bases; unmatched bases: 9. CDR3 region: CASSRTGGEGLPQHF. The CDR3 coding sequence is TGTGCCAGCAGCCGGACAGGGGGCGAAGGCTTGCCCCAGCATTTT.

The genes are TRBV20-1 and TRBJ2-5, with 9 nucleotides matching TRBD2. J was trimmed by 4 bases and V by 6 bases; bases with no gene match: 9. Germline-derived CDR1 and CDR2 are DFQATT and SNEGSKA (reference sequence). The CDR3 runs to 14 residues. The CDR3: CSATSGTSRETQYF. The CDR3 nucleotides are TGCAGTGCAACTTCCGGGACTAGCAGAGAGACCCAGTACTTC.

There are a few counts of this clonotype. This chain links TRBV9 with TRBJ2-3, with 8 bases aligning to TRBD1. Trimming cost V 1 base and J 0 bases; bases outside gene matches: 10. The CDR3 covers 18 residues. Germline assignment: CDR1 SGDLS and CDR2 YYNGEE. The CDR3 here is CASSVPHTGGPSTDTQYF. CDR3 nucleotide sequence: TGTGCCAGCAGCGTACCACATACAGGGGGGCCTAGCACAGATACGCAGTATTTT. Full variable domain (missing parts from reference TRBV9 and TRBJ2-3): DSGVTQTPKHLITATGQRVTLRCSPRSGDLSVYWYQQSLDQGLQFLIQYYNGEERAKGNILERFSAQQFPDLHSELNLSSLELGDSALYFCASSVPHTGGPSTDTQYFGPGTRLTVL.

J is TRBJ1-2 and V is TRBV2; D possibly corresponds to TRBD1 (5 bases). Trimming cost V 4 bases and J 4 bases, with 13 bases left between them. Germline V CDR1 and CDR2: SNHLY, FYNNEI. CDR3 size: 14 residues. CDR3 residues: CASSVGRGGYGYTF. In DNA form, the CDR3 reads TGTGCCAGCAGTGTAGGCCGGGGGGGCTATGGCTACACCTTC. Full variable domain (missing parts from reference TRBV2 and TRBJ1-2): EPEVTQTPSHQVTQMGQEVILRCVPISNHLYFYWYRQILGQKVEFLVSFYNNEISEKSEIFDDQFSVERPDGSNFTLKIRSTKLEDSAMYFCASSVGRGGYGYTFGSGTRLTVV.

This clonotype was observed a few times. The chain combines TRBV27 with TRBJ1-2; the D gene is possibly TRBD1 (5 bases). Trimming took 6 bases from V and 3 from J, leaving 14 bases between them. CDR3 size: 14 residues. Germline V gene sequence: CDR1 MNHEY, CDR2 SMNVEV (reference sequence). CDR3 coding DNA: TGTGCCAGCAGCCCCGGGGGGGGGGACTATGGCTACACCTTC. Translation: CASSPGGGDYGYTF.

The chain carries TRBV5-1 and TRBJ2-1; the match to TRBD2 covers 15 bases. The length of the CDR3 is 17 residues. CDR1 is SGHRS and CDR2 is YFSETQ in the germline V gene. Trimming took 3 bases from V and 5 from J; bases not matched to a gene: 6. CDR3 in amino acids: CASSWRTSGGGNNEQFF. The CDR3 coding sequence is TGCGCCAGCAGCTGGCGGACTAGCGGGGGGGGAAACAATGAGCAGTTCTTC.

The chain carries TRBV20-1 and TRBJ1-1; the match to TRBD1 covers 9 bases. This CDR3 spans 14 amino acids. The V segment lost 0 bases and the J segment 6 bases; nucleotides outside the gene matches: 5. Germline V CDR1 and CDR2: DFQATT, SNEGSKA (reference sequence). The CDR3 DNA sequence: TGCAGTGCTAGAGATGGGGGGACAGGGCCTGAAGCTTTCTTT. It specifies CSARDGGTGPEAFF.

The V gene is TRBV5-6, the J gene TRBJ1-2, with D hard to call. The V gene's germline CDR1 is SGHDT and CDR2 YYEEEE. There are 15 residues in the CDR3. Between the trimmed V and J ends, which lost 0 bases and 8 bases, there was a span of 17 bases. Here the CDR3 DNA reads TGTGCCAGCAGCTTGGCAAGGAAACCTAGGAAAGGCTACACCTTC. Translation: CASSLARKPRKGYTF.

This clonotype was detected only once. V gene TRBV6-1 combines with J gene TRBJ2-7, with 12 positions matching TRBD2. This CDR3 spans 13 amino acids. The ends lost 8 bases at V and 3 bases at J; junction bases unmatched: 2. Germline V gene lookup returns CDR1 MNHNS and CDR2 SASEGT. The CDR3 loop reads CASETSGGYEQYF. CDR3 nucleotide sequence: TGTGCCAGCGAGACTAGCGGGGGCTACGAGCAGTACTTC.

This chain links TRBV20-1 with TRBJ1-3, with TRBD1 matching over 8 bases. The CDR3 covers 14 residues. Unmatched junction bases numbered 4, after V lost 5 bases and J lost 1 base. The germline V gene has CDR1 DFQATT and CDR2 SNEGSKA (reference sequence). CDR3 bases: TGCAGTGCTCCGGACAGGGCGTCTGGAAACACCATATATTTT. Its translation is CSAPDRASGNTIYF.

This clonotype was seen ten or more times. J is TRBJ2-7 and V is TRBV7-2, with D possibly being TRBD1 (5 bases). The CDR3 loop spans 12 amino acids. V was pared by 4 bases and J by 6 bases, with 10 bases between. Per the germline V gene, CDR1 is SGHTA and CDR2 is FQGNSA. As DNA, the CDR3 is TGTGCCAGCAGCTCAATTGGGGCCGAGCAGTACTTC. Amino acids: CASSSIGAEQYF. Together with reference TRBV7-2 and TRBJ2-7, the CDR3 gives the full variable domain: GAGVSQSPSNKVTEKGKDVELRCDPISGHTALYWYRQSLGQGLEFLIYFQGNSAPDKSGLPSDRFSAERTGGSVSTLTIQRTQQEDSAVYLCASSSIGAEQYFGPGTRLTVT.

The chain employs TRBV7-9 and TRBJ1-5, with D unclear. Germline V gene sequence: CDR1 SEHNR, CDR2 FQNEAQ (reference sequence). The CDR3 extends over 15 amino acids. V lost 1 base to trimming and J lost 7 bases, with 14 bases between them. CDR3 loop: CASSLDGGSRQPQHF. For the CDR3, the DNA is TGTGCCAGCAGCTTAGATGGTGGATCAAGACAGCCCCAGCATTTT. The complete variable domain, with remaining parts taken from reference TRBV7-9 and TRBJ1-5, reads DTGVSQNPRHKITKRGQNVTFRCDPISEHNRLYWYRQTLGQGPEFLTYFQNEAQLEKSRLLSDRFSAERPKGSFSTLEIQRTEQGDSAMYLCASSLDGGSRQPQHFGDGTRLSIL.

The genes are TRBV7-9 and TRBJ1-5; D gene uncertain. Trimming left V 4 bases short and J 0 bases short, with 16 bases between. The CDR3 consists of 17 residues. Germline assignment: CDR1 SEHNR and CDR2 FQNEAQ (reference sequence). The CDR3, as DNA: TGTGCCAGCAGCTCCTCTGGCCGGGGAGTTAGCAATCAGCCCCAGCATTTT. Its protein is CASSSSGRGVSNQPQHF.

The chain recombines TRBV6-5 with TRBJ2-3; D is undetermined. CDR1 is MNHEY, CDR2 SVGAGI, per germline. The CDR3 is made up of 15 amino acids. Trimming took off 2 bases at V and 0 bases at J, with 9 bases between the two ends. The CDR3 loop reads CASSYAISSTDTQYF. CDR3 coding DNA: TGTGCCAGCAGTTACGCGATCTCTAGCACAGATACGCAGTATTTT.